These T cell receptor beta chains were read from a single sample in a study of healthy donors' naive CD4 and CD8 T cells. MiXCR, applied by TCRdb to the reads, yields one record per CDR3 protein. This repertoire shows about 200,000 distinct CDR3 sequences, about 74% found once; its top ten account for roughly 2.3%. Sequenced: naive CD4+ and CD8+ T cells sorted from blood, pooled from several donors. These receptors originate from a pool of human donors in good health; the sample pools cells from several healthy donors. The CDR3 runs from the conserved cysteine through the conserved F or W. The order of the fields is clone size, J gene, D gene, V gene, CDR3 DNA, CDR3 protein. D genes are given only for firm matches. Only some rows state a clone size, as once, few, many or a class for expanded clones.

abundance: -; j_gene: TRBJ1-1; d_gene: TRBD1; v_gene: TRBV29-1; CDR3nt: TGCAGCCTACGACAGGGGCGGTCCAGTGAAGCTTTCTTT; CDR3aa: CSLRQGRSSEAFF
abundance: -; j_gene: TRBJ1-1; d_gene: -; v_gene: TRBV4-2; CDR3nt: TGTGCCAGCAGCCAAGGAAGGAGGGGGTCCGACACTGAAGCTTTCTTT; CDR3aa: CASSQGRRGSDTEAFF
abundance: few; j_gene: TRBJ2-7; d_gene: -; v_gene: TRBV27; CDR3nt: TGTGCCAGCAGTTTGGCGGGGCGGGAGCAGTACTTC; CDR3aa: CASSLAGREQYF
abundance: -; j_gene: TRBJ2-7; d_gene: TRBD1; v_gene: TRBV27; CDR3nt: TGTGCCAGCATATCCGGGACAGGGGGCGAGCAGTACTTC; CDR3aa: CASISGTGGEQYF
abundance: -; j_gene: TRBJ2-2; d_gene: -; v_gene: TRBV7-3; CDR3nt: TGTGCCAGTCAACTTAGTGCAGGAATCAACACCGGGGAGCTGTTTTTT; CDR3aa: CASQLSAGINTGELFF
abundance: -; j_gene: TRBJ2-3; d_gene: TRBD2; v_gene: TRBV6-5; CDR3nt: TGTGCCAGCAGTTCGGGACTAGCGGGAGTTAACCCAGATACGCAGTATTTT; CDR3aa: CASSSGLAGVNPDTQYF
abundance: -; j_gene: TRBJ1-6; d_gene: -; v_gene: TRBV11-1; CDR3nt: TGTGCCAGCAGCTTACCGGAATCACCCCTCCACTTT; CDR3aa: CASSLPESPLHF
abundance: -; j_gene: TRBJ1-5; d_gene: -; v_gene: TRBV6-1; CDR3nt: TGTGCCAGCAGTGACGTGGGTCAGCCCCAGCATTTT; CDR3aa: CASSDVGQPQHF
abundance: -; j_gene: TRBJ1-6; d_gene: -; v_gene: TRBV4-3; CDR3nt: TGCGCCAGCAGCCAACCGAAGGTGGGGAATGGGTCACCCCTCCACTTT; CDR3aa: CASSQPKVGNGSPLHF
abundance: -; j_gene: TRBJ2-5; d_gene: -; v_gene: TRBV4-1; CDR3nt: TGCGCCAGCAGCCAAGGAATCGTAACAGGGCGTGAAGAGACCCAGTACTTC; CDR3aa: CASSQGIVTGREETQYF
abundance: -; j_gene: TRBJ2-1; d_gene: -; v_gene: TRBV27; CDR3nt: TGTGCCAGCAGTTTAGCCATATACAATGAGCAGTTCTTC; CDR3aa: CASSLAIYNEQFF
abundance: -; j_gene: TRBJ1-5; d_gene: -; v_gene: TRBV19; CDR3nt: TGTGCCAGTACCCCTGGGGTTAGCAATCAGCCCCAGCATTTT; CDR3aa: CASTPGVSNQPQHF
abundance: -; j_gene: TRBJ2-1; d_gene: TRBD2; v_gene: TRBV12-3/TRBV12-4; CDR3nt: TGTGCCAGCAGTCCCGGGACTAGCGGGAGAGATGAGCAGTTCTTC; CDR3aa: CASSPGTSGRDEQFF
abundance: few; j_gene: TRBJ2-7; d_gene: TRBD2; v_gene: TRBV20-1; CDR3nt: TGCAGTGCTAGGGGACTAGCGGGTAGCTACGAGCAGTACTTC; CDR3aa: CSARGLAGSYEQYF
abundance: -; j_gene: TRBJ1-2; d_gene: -; v_gene: TRBV5-6; CDR3nt: TGTGCCAGCAGCGACACCTCTAACTATGGCTACACCTTC; CDR3aa: CASSDTSNYGYTF
abundance: -; j_gene: TRBJ1-2; d_gene: -; v_gene: TRBV29-1; CDR3nt: TGCAGCGCAGGGGATAACTATGGCTACACCTTC; CDR3aa: CSAGDNYGYTF